The 27 T cell receptor beta chains given below trace back to one sample, sequenced in a study of control samples from healthy donors and cancer patients. Assay used: immunoSEQ multiplex PCR; TCRdb lists only in-frame clones, some missing. The table includes roughly 43,000 clones, approximately 87% detected once. Material: PBMCs. These receptors came from a woman aged 60-75 years with lung cancer.

The V call is TRBV2, the J call TRBJ1-2; D gene unclear. Germline V gives CDR1 SNHLY, CDR2 FYNNEI. The CDR3 contains 14 residues. The ends were cut back, 3 bases at V and 3 bases at J, with 11 bases in the middle. The chain's CDR3 is CASSEMDRDYGYTF. In DNA form, the CDR3 reads TGTGCCAGCAGTGAGATGGATCGAGACTATGGCTACACCTTC.

This chain joins TRBV4-3 and TRBJ2-1; possibly TRBD1 or TRBD2 for D (5 bases each). The CDR3 extends over 15 amino acids. The germline V and J ends were trimmed by 1 base and 8 bases, with 15 bases remaining between them. Germline V gene data show CDR1 as LGHNA and CDR2 as YSLEER. The CDR3 bases are TGCGCCAGCAGCCAAGCTTCCGGACGGGGCGATGAGCAGTTCTTC. Encoded protein: CASSQASGRGDEQFF.

This chain uses TRBV5-1 with TRBJ2-3; weak D call: TRBD2 (5 bases). CDR1 and CDR2 (germline): SGHRS, YFSETQ. The V and J ends lost 2 bases and 8 bases respectively, with 18 bases between them. There are 15 residues in the CDR3. CDR3 sequence reads: CASSLQNGGQSTQYF. CDR3 nucleotide sequence: TGCGCCAGCAGCTTACAAAACGGCGGGCAATCTACGCAGTATTTT.

The chain is built from TRBV28 and TRBJ2-6; the D gene is possibly TRBD1 (6 bases). The germline V gene has CDR1 MDHEN and CDR2 SYDVKM. Deletions cut 5 bases from V and 3 bases from J, with 17 bases between. This CDR3 contains 17 residues. The CDR3 loop reads CASSETGSLVGANVLTF. In DNA form, the CDR3 reads TGTGCCAGCAGTGAGACAGGATCCTTGGTTGGGGCCAACGTCCTGACTTTC.

The rearrangement uses TRBV19 and TRBJ2-3, with 9 bases lining up with TRBD1. The CDR3 contains 15 residues. V lost 3 bases and J lost 4; bases outside the gene matches: 5. CDR1 and CDR2 (germline): LNHDA, SQIVND (reference sequence). CDR3 protein: CASSIRDRAADTQYF. The CDR3 nucleotides are TGTGCCAGTAGTATTCGGGACAGGGCCGCAGATACGCAGTATTTT. Full variable domain (outside the CDR3, taken from reference TRBV19 and TRBJ2-3): DGGITQSPKYLFRKEGQNVTLSCEQNLNHDAMYWYRQDPGQGLRLIYYSQIVNDFQKGDIAEGYSVSREKKESFPLTVTSAQKNPTAFYLCASSIRDRAADTQYFGPGTRLTVL.

The chain couples TRBV7-9 to TRBJ2-7; D is possibly TRBD2 (5 bases). From germline, CDR1 is SEHNR and CDR2 FQNEAQ (reference sequence). CDR3 length: 13 residues. Trimming left V 5 bases short and J 6 bases short, with 14 bases between. The CDR3 DNA reads TGTGCCAGCAGCCCTGGCGTCGGACTCGAGCAGTACTTC. The encoded protein is CASSPGVGLEQYF.

The chain is built from TRBV18 and TRBJ2-3; TRBD2 agrees at 9 bases. Germline V CDR1 and CDR2: KGHSH, LQKENI. V shed 1 base and J 1 base; nucleotides not matched to a gene: 0. The CDR3 contains 15 residues. DNA of the CDR3: TGTGCCAGCTCACCACGGACTAGCGGCACAGATACGCAGTATTTT. Amino acid sequence: CASSPRTSGTDTQYF.

This chain links TRBV30 with TRBJ1-1; D not certain. The germline V gene encodes CDR1 GTSNPN and CDR2 SVGIG (reference sequence). The CDR3 is made up of 12 amino acids. Trimming left V 4 bases short and J 1 base short, with 7 bases between. CDR3 in DNA: TGTGCCTGGACCCTCGGGAACACTGAAGCTTTCTTT. It yields the protein CAWTLGNTEAFF.

This rearrangement joins TRBV9 to TRBJ1-4; D is perhaps TRBD1 (6 bases). V was pared by 3 bases and J by 12 bases, with 18 bases between. This CDR3 is built from 14 residues. The germline CDR1 and CDR2 sequences are SGDLS and YYNGEE. CDR3 coding DNA: TGTGCCAGCAGCGGAGGGGAAGTGGGGGGCGAACTGTTTTTT. Residues: CASSGGEVGGELFF. Together with reference TRBV9 and TRBJ1-4, the CDR3 gives the full variable domain: DSGVTQTPKHLITATGQRVTLRCSPRSGDLSVYWYQQSLDQGLQFLIQYYNGEERAKGNILERFSAQQFPDLHSELNLSSLELGDSALYFCASSGGEVGGELFFGSGTQLSVL.

The V and J genes are TRBV9 and TRBJ2-7; TRBD2 agrees at 14 bases. Germline CDR1 is SGDLS and CDR2 is YYNGEE. This CDR3 has 15 amino acids. Unmatched junction bases numbered 4, after V lost 3 bases and J lost 5 bases. CDR3 loop: CASSEGTSGRNEQYF. For the CDR3, the DNA is TGTGCCAGCAGCGAGGGGACTAGCGGGAGAAACGAGCAGTACTTC.

V gene TRBV18 combines with J gene TRBJ2-1; 8 bases are shared with TRBD1. Germline V CDR1 and CDR2: KGHSH, LQKENI. V shed 2 bases, J shed 0 bases, and the junction held 3 bases outside the gene matches. The CDR3 sequence is 16 residues long. The CDR3 spells CASSPGQGVSYNEQFF. CDR3 coding DNA: TGTGCCAGCTCACCAGGACAGGGAGTCTCCTACAATGAGCAGTTCTTC.

For the CDR3, the DNA is TGTGCCAGCAGGGCCGGGACCCCTGACATATATTTT. It is translated as CASRAGTPDIYF. The chain carries TRBV6-1 and TRBJ1-3; the D gene is possibly TRBD1 (5 bases). V dropped 6 bases and J dropped 12 bases, with 15 bases sitting between them. Germline CDR1 reads MNHNS; CDR2 reads SASEGT. The CDR3 totals 12 residues.

The chain is built from TRBV7-2 and TRBJ1-1, with D unresolved. The CDR3 runs to 14 residues. Trimming pared 1 base from V and 3 bases from J, leaving 9 bases between. Germline V lookup: CDR1 SGHTA, CDR2 FQGNSA. This chain's CDR3 is CASSLEAGYTEAFF. The DNA for the CDR3 is TGTGCCAGCAGCTTAGAGGCGGGGTACACTGAAGCTTTCTTT.

The chain has TRBV12-3 or TRBV12-4 and TRBJ2-1; unclear D gene. The CDR3 length is 12 residues. Trimming removed 2 bases at V and 8 bases at J, with 7 bases between. This chain's CDR3 is CASSLRWDEQFF. The DNA for the CDR3 is TGTGCCAGCAGTTTAAGGTGGGATGAGCAGTTCTTC.

The V gene is TRBV30, the J gene TRBJ1-2; D uncertain. The CDR3 totals 13 residues. V was pared by 3 bases and J by 5 bases, with 13 bases between. Germline values: CDR1 GTSNPN, CDR2 SVGIG (reference sequence). The CDR3 protein is CAWRISGAYGYTF. CDR3 DNA sequence: TGTGCCTGGAGAATATCGGGAGCTTATGGCTACACCTTC.

V and J are TRBV7-6 and TRBJ1-1; the D is unclear. This CDR3 comprises 13 residues. V shed 2 bases and J shed 1 base, with 5 bases lying between them. The germline V gene encodes CDR1 SGHVS and CDR2 FNYEAQ. DNA for the CDR3: TGTGCCAGCAGCTTAAATGAGAACACTGAAGCTTTCTTT. Translated: CASSLNENTEAFF.

The chain links TRBV19 to TRBJ2-7, with D possibly matching TRBD1 (8 bases). V lost 2 bases and J 3 bases, leaving 11 bases between the germline ends. Germline V gives CDR1 LNHDA, CDR2 SQIVND (reference sequence). The CDR3 totals 14 residues. In DNA, the CDR3 is TGTGCCAGTAGTATAACAGGGGGGGACTACGAGCAGTACTTC. Translating gives CASSITGGDYEQYF. Together with reference TRBV19 and TRBJ2-7, the CDR3 gives the full variable domain: DGGITQSPKYLFRKEGQNVTLSCEQNLNHDAMYWYRQDPGQGLRLIYYSQIVNDFQKGDIAEGYSVSREKKESFPLTVTSAQKNPTAFYLCASSITGGDYEQYFGPGTRLTVT.

The chain employs TRBV9 and TRBJ2-5; 7 bases map to TRBD1. The V and J ends lost 4 bases and 1 base, in that order; junction bases with no gene match: 4. This CDR3 spans 14 amino acids. In germline, CDR1 is SGDLS, CDR2 YYNGEE. The CDR3 sequence is CASSLGTVQETQYF. For the CDR3, the DNA is TGTGCCAGCAGCCTGGGGACAGTCCAAGAGACCCAGTACTTC.

The chain links TRBV5-1 to TRBJ2-5, with TRBD2 identical over 13 bases. J gave up 4 bases and V 0 bases, and 0 bases lay outside the gene matches. The CDR3 has 15 residues. CDR1 SGHRS and CDR2 YFSETQ come from the germline V gene. CDR3 nucleotides: TGCGCCAGCAGCTTGGGGACTAGCGGGAGAGAGACCCAGTACTTC. Its translation: CASSLGTSGRETQYF.

V is TRBV19 and J is TRBJ1-5; D may be TRBD1 (5 bases). The V gene's germline CDR1 is LNHDA and CDR2 SQIVND (reference sequence). Trimming cost V 5 bases and J 0 bases, with 11 bases left between them. The CDR3 runs to 15 residues. The chain's CDR3 is CASSWTIPSNQPQHF. DNA for the CDR3: TGTGCCAGTAGTTGGACAATCCCTAGCAATCAGCCCCAGCATTTT.

This sequence joins TRBV5-5 and TRBJ1-2; 8 nucleotides line up with TRBD1. V shed 4 bases and J 4 bases; nucleotides not matched to a gene: 6. Germline-derived CDR1 and CDR2 are SGHKS and YYEKEE (reference sequence). There are 14 residues in the CDR3. In DNA form, the CDR3 reads TGTGCCAGCAGCATAGGACAGGGCGTCTATGGCTACACCTTC. It specifies CASSIGQGVYGYTF.

This chain joins TRBV5-1 and TRBJ2-5, with D tentatively TRBD1 (5 bases). CDR3 length: 13 amino acids. From germline, CDR1 is SGHRS and CDR2 YFSETQ. V dropped 4 bases and J dropped 3 bases, with 10 bases sitting between them. The CDR3 DNA reads as TGCGCCAGCAGCGTTGGGGCGGAAGAGACCCAGTACTTC. This encodes CASSVGAEETQYF.

The CDR3 nucleotides read TGTGCCAGCAGCGGAGAGACCGGGACAGGTCGCTACGAGCAGTACTTC. It is translated as CASSGETGTGRYEQYF. This chain links TRBV9 with TRBJ2-7; 8 bases are shared with TRBD1. This CDR3 spans 16 amino acids. V gave up 3 bases and J gave up 3 bases; unmatched junction bases: 11. Per germline, CDR1 SGDLS and CDR2 YYNGEE. Based on the CDR3 plus reference TRBV9 and TRBJ2-7, the full variable domain is DSGVTQTPKHLITATGQRVTLRCSPRSGDLSVYWYQQSLDQGLQFLIQYYNGEERAKGNILERFSAQQFPDLHSELNLSSLELGDSALYFCASSGETGTGRYEQYFGPGTRLTVT.

This sequence joins TRBV5-1 and TRBJ2-5; 9 bases are a match to TRBD1. The J segment lost 5 bases and the V segment lost 4 bases, leaving 6 bases of the junction unmatched. The CDR3 extends over 14 amino acids. Germline loops: CDR1 SGHRS, CDR2 YFSETQ. In nucleotides, the CDR3 is TGCGCCAGCAGCCCGGGACAGGGACGTGAGACCCAGTACTTC. It specifies CASSPGQGRETQYF.

This chain uses TRBV7-9 with TRBJ1-1; the D is unclear. The CDR3 runs 13 residues. Germline values: CDR1 SEHNR, CDR2 FQNEAQ (reference sequence). Trimming took 5 bases from V and 4 from J, leaving 11 bases between them. CDR3 region: CASSVSSGTEAFF. CDR3 DNA sequence: TGTGCCAGCAGCGTCAGTAGTGGCACTGAAGCTTTCTTT.

This sequence joins TRBV5-1 and TRBJ2-5; 12 bases map to TRBD2. The trim removed 6 bases at V and 5 bases at J, leaving 14 bases unmatched. The CDR3 has 17 amino acids. Per the germline V gene, CDR1 is SGHRS and CDR2 is YFSETQ. The chain's CDR3 is CASTRTSGIWSGETQYF. CDR3 coding DNA: TGCGCCAGCACAAGGACTAGCGGGATCTGGTCCGGGGAGACCCAGTACTTC.

The V gene is TRBV5-1, the J gene TRBJ2-5; tentative D call: TRBD1 (7 bases). Germline loops: CDR1 SGHRS, CDR2 YFSETQ. The CDR3 spans 17 residues. V was clipped by 2 bases and J by 0 bases, with 17 bases between them. As DNA, the CDR3 is TGCGCCAGCAGCTTAAACAGGGGCGGAGGGTACCAAGAGACCCAGTACTTC. Its protein is CASSLNRGGGYQETQYF.